This T cell receptor beta chain was documented in a study of Graves' ophthalmopathy and Graves' hyperthyroidism. The authors amplified TCR beta CDR3 regions from RNA transcripts. The workflow started with a first-round RT-PCR run with HTBI primers and then moved on to a second-round multiplex PCR. A single record per CDR3 protein comes from TCRdb applying MiXCR to the multiplex PCR reads. This sample has approximately 640,000 distinct CDR3 sequences, with about 41% found just once. About this clonotype itself: Its target is unknown. A junction end diverges from the germline sequence, so it may reflect a read error.

The CDR3 totals 17 residues. Germline V CDR1 and CDR2: ENHRY, SYGVKD. Whole-study findings and limits: Blood also carried most expanded thyroid clonotypes exceeding 0.001 frequency.

The study enrolled ophthalmopathy donors with moderate-to-severe activity, CAS ≥3, NOSPECS ≥4 and duration under 3 months. Among the exclusions were patients with other autoimmune diseases, uncontrolled infections, pregnancy or lactation. Orbital computed tomography, together with clinical symptoms, serum thyroxine, TRAb and thyroid ultrasound, was used for diagnosis. The sequenced sample was peripheral blood. The J gene is TRBJ1-2, the V gene TRBV10-3; D is possibly TRBD1 (5 bases). The origin of this receptor is an adult man with Graves' ophthalmopathy. The DNA for the CDR3 is TGTGCCAGCAGTTACTCGGTAGAGGGGCCGCGACACTATGGCTACACCTTC. Residues: CASSYSVEGPRHYGYTF.